Given below is one T cell receptor (beta chain) in context. This sample stems from a study of blood T cell repertoires in COVID-19. The V gene lost 1 base and the J gene lost 5 bases, with 11 bases spanning the gap. This CDR3 contains 14 residues. The V gene's germline CDR1 is SGHAT and CDR2 FQDESV (reference sequence). Clones were read by immunoSEQ multiplex PCR, and TCRdb kept only the in-frame ones, dropping some. The sample lists roughly 82,000 clones, roughly 87% occurring once. The sequenced sample consisted of peripheral blood. The clonotype originates from a woman aged 50 to 60 in a cohort sampled during active COVID-19. The chain joins TRBV11-1 to TRBJ1-1; D is undetermined. The CDR3 region has the DNA TGTGCCAGCAGCTTAGTGTTCGGTGGTACTGAAGCTTTCTTT. Its protein product is CASSLVFGGTEAFF. The variable domain in full, completed from reference TRBV11-1 and TRBJ1-1, reads EAEVAQSPRYKITEKSQAVAFWCDPISGHATLYWYRQILGQGPELLVQFQDESVVDDSQLPKDRFSAERLKGVDSTLKIQPAELGDSAMYLCASSLVFGGTEAFFGQGTRLTVV.